The source of this T cell receptor (beta chain) is a study of cytomegalovirus exposure and HLA in healthy donors. The CDR3 runs to 14 residues. The V gene's germline CDR1 is MNHNS and CDR2 SASEGT. V was clipped by 4 bases and J by 2 bases; unmatched bases: 3. The PCR made use of 60 Vbeta and 13 Jbeta primers. Data came from immunoSEQ multiplex PCR; TCRdb stores just in-frame clones and leaves some out. The data contain over 130,000 clones, roughly 79% of them seen just once; the ten biggest clones take up less than 1.5%. The sequence derives from a man aged 25 to 45 in good health and CMV-seropositive. Input material: PBMCs. V usage is TRBV6-1 and J usage is TRBJ2-3; 7 bases line up with TRBD1. The CDR3 region has the DNA TGTGCCAGCAGTGTAGACAGGGCCACAGATACGCAGTATTTT. Translated: CASSVDRATDTQYF.